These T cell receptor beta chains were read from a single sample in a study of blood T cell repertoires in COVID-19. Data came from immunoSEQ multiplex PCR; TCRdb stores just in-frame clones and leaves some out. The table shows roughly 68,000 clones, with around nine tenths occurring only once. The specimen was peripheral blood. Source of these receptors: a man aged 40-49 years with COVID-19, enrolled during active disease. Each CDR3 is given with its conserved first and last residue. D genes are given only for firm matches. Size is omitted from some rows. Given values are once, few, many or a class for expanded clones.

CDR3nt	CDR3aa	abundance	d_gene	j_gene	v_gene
TGTGCCAGCAGCTCCCTAGGTACAGATACGCAGTATTTT	CASSSLGTDTQYF	-	-	TRBJ2-3	TRBV5-4
TGTGCCAGCAGCCCTCTTCGACTAGCGGGGCACACCTACAATGAGCAGTTCTTC	CASSPLRLAGHTYNEQFF	-	TRBD2	TRBJ2-1	TRBV7-9
TGCGCCAGCAGCATCTACAGGGGGCTAGGCTCCTACAATGAGCAGTTCTTC	CASSIYRGLGSYNEQFF	-	TRBD1	TRBJ2-1	TRBV5-1
TGTGCCAGCAGCCAAGCGGACAGGGACCATGGCTACACCTTC	CASSQADRDHGYTF	-	TRBD1	TRBJ1-2	TRBV3-1/TRBV3-2
TGTGCCTGCGGGAACAGAAGAGTTGTCTCTGGAAACACCATATATTTT	CACGNRRVVSGNTIYF	-	-	TRBJ1-3	TRBV2
TGTGCCAGCAGCTTCCAGGGGTTATCCTACGAGCAGTACTTC	CASSFQGLSYEQYF	-	-	TRBJ2-7	TRBV5-6
TGTGCCAGCAGCTTAGCCCCCGTCGACGAGCAGTACTTC	CASSLAPVDEQYF	once	-	TRBJ2-7	TRBV11-2
TGTGCCAGCAGCTTAGGGGGGGAAAGTGAAAAACTGTTTTTT	CASSLGGESEKLFF	-	-	TRBJ1-4	TRBV11-2
TGTGCCAGCTCACCGAAATTGGGACAGGGTGGCTACAATGAGCAGTTCTTC	CASSPKLGQGGYNEQFF	-	TRBD1	TRBJ2-1	TRBV18
TGTGCCAGTAGTATCGGAGGGATGGGGCCTTACACCGGGGAGCTGTTTTTT	CASSIGGMGPYTGELFF	-	-	TRBJ2-2	TRBV19
TGTGCCAGCACCCTCACACGGAACACCGGGGAGCTGTTTTTT	CASTLTRNTGELFF	-	-	TRBJ2-2	TRBV7-6
TGTGCCAGCAGCTTAACTAGCGGGGCCACCGGGGAGCTGTTTTTT	CASSLTSGATGELFF	-	TRBD2	TRBJ2-2	TRBV7-6
TGTGCCAGCAGCCTCCCGCCGGGACAGGGCTCCTACGAGCAGTACTTC	CASSLPPGQGSYEQYF	-	TRBD1	TRBJ2-7	TRBV11-2
TGTGCCAGTAGTCCGCCCCCGGGGGGGGCGATCCCCAATGAGCAGTTCTTC	CASSPPPGGAIPNEQFF	-	TRBD2	TRBJ2-1	TRBV19
TGTGCCAGCGGCTACAGGGCGAGTACCGGGGAGCTGTTTTTT	CASGYRASTGELFF	-	-	TRBJ2-2	TRBV7-9
TGTGCCAGCAGCCTCTCAGGCGACGGGGACTATGGCTACACCTTC	CASSLSGDGDYGYTF	-	-	TRBJ1-2	TRBV6-5
TGTGCCAGTAATACCGGGACAGGGCCGAAGGGGTATGGCTACACCTTC	CASNTGTGPKGYGYTF	-	TRBD1	TRBJ1-2	TRBV19
TGCGCCAGCAGCCGGGGGTCCTACGAGCAGTACTTC	CASSRGSYEQYF	-	-	TRBJ2-7	TRBV10-1
TGCAGCGTTGATCGCTCAGCGGGCTCAGCTAACTATGGCTACACCTTC	CSVDRSAGSANYGYTF	-	-	TRBJ1-2	TRBV29-1
TGTGCCAGCAGCCGCCGCACGAGGGCAACTAATGAAAAACTGTTTTTT	CASSRRTRATNEKLFF	-	-	TRBJ1-4	TRBV28
TGTGCCAGCAGTTCCCAAGATGGACAGGGGGCCGGGGGCTACACCTTC	CASSSQDGQGAGGYTF	-	TRBD1	TRBJ1-2	TRBV13
TGCGCCAGCAGCTCCGGGCGCCAGGGGAGCACAGATACGCAGTATTTT	CASSSGRQGSTDTQYF	-	-	TRBJ2-3	TRBV5-1
TGTGCCAGTAGTATAGGATCTGAGACAGAGCAGTTCTTC	CASSIGSETEQFF	-	-	TRBJ2-1	TRBV19
TGTGCCAGCAGCTTAGGGGGTCGGGGGACAGCCTACGAGCAGTACTTC	CASSLGGRGTAYEQYF	-	-	TRBJ2-7	TRBV7-6
TGTGCCAGCAGACTAGCGGGGCCAAGGGACGAGCAGTACTTC	CASRLAGPRDEQYF	-	TRBD2	TRBJ2-7	TRBV6-5
TGTGCCAGCGGCCGACAGGGAGATCAGCCCCAGCATTTT	CASGRQGDQPQHF	once	TRBD1	TRBJ1-5	TRBV12-3/TRBV12-4
TGTGCCAGTAGTATACGAGAAGAAGCTTTCTTT	CASSIREEAFF	few	-	TRBJ1-1	TRBV19
TGCGCCAGCAGGAAGACAGGGGCTGGAAACACCATATATTTT	CASRKTGAGNTIYF	-	TRBD1	TRBJ1-3	TRBV5-1
TGTGCCAGCAGCCAAGTTGGGCGGAACACCGGGGAGCTGTTTTTT	CASSQVGRNTGELFF	-	-	TRBJ2-2	TRBV3-1/TRBV3-2
TGTGCCAGCAGCCAAGATCGGGATGATATCTATGGCTACACCTTC	CASSQDRDDIYGYTF	-	-	TRBJ1-2	TRBV3-1/TRBV3-2
TGTGCCAGCAGCTTGATCGTGACAGGGGGCCGGGGCTACACCTTC	CASSLIVTGGRGYTF	-	TRBD1	TRBJ1-2	TRBV5-5
TGTGCCAGCAGCCAGGGCTCCTATAATTCACCCCTCCACTTT	CASSQGSYNSPLHF	-	-	TRBJ1-6	TRBV5-4
TGTGCCAGTACCCTAGGTATCGGACAGACGAGCAATCAGCCCCAGCATTTT	CASTLGIGQTSNQPQHF	-	-	TRBJ1-5	TRBV19
TGTGCCAGCAGTTACTCATACGGTTCGCGCGAGCAGTACTTC	CASSYSYGSREQYF	-	-	TRBJ2-7	TRBV6-5
TGTGCCTGGAGTCGCTATAGCAATCAGCCCCAGCATTTT	CAWSRYSNQPQHF	-	-	TRBJ1-5	TRBV30
TGTGCCAGCAGTTTCCTTGAGGGGGCTCCCTTCACTGAAGCTTTCTTT	CASSFLEGAPFTEAFF	-	TRBD1	TRBJ1-1	TRBV27
TGTGCCAGCAGCCCGGGAAGGGGGATTCGCACTGAAGCTTTCTTT	CASSPGRGIRTEAFF	-	-	TRBJ1-1	TRBV7-9
TGTGCCAGCAGGGGACTAGCGGGGGCCGGGGAGCTGTTTTTT	CASRGLAGAGELFF	-	TRBD2	TRBJ2-2	TRBV2
TGTGCCACCAGCAGCACGGGACAGTTCTATGGCTACACCTTC	CATSSTGQFYGYTF	-	TRBD1	TRBJ1-2	TRBV15
TGTGCCAGCAGTGCCTGGACTAGCGGAAGCTCCTACAATGAGCAGTTCTTC	CASSAWTSGSSYNEQFF	-	TRBD2	TRBJ2-1	TRBV25-1
TGTGCCAGCAGGGGACAGATTAACTATGGCTACACCTTC	CASRGQINYGYTF	few	TRBD1	TRBJ1-2	TRBV6-5
TGTGCCAGCAGCCCCGAGGGGACTAACACTGAAGCTTTCTTT	CASSPEGTNTEAFF	few	-	TRBJ1-1	TRBV3-1/TRBV3-2
TGTGCCAGCACCATCGGGTCTTCAATTGGGGAGCTGTTTTTT	CASTIGSSIGELFF	-	-	TRBJ2-2	TRBV5-4